The present T cell receptor (beta chain) was sequenced within a study of blood T cell repertoires in COVID-19. The wider study: The origin of the acute and convalescent COVID-19 samples was the United States, Italy and Spain. PBMCs, B-cell-depleted T cells, or T cells provided the cDNA or gDNA that made up the material.

CDR1 and CDR2 from the germline V gene are SQVTM and ANQGSEA. The germline V and J ends were trimmed by 1 base and 4 bases, with 14 bases remaining between them. CDR3 size: 15 residues. Source study methods: Amplification from reference gene primers served as the basis for estimated nucleated cell counts. TCRdb's table, derived via immunoSEQ multiplex PCR, lists solely in-frame clones and lacks some. The V and J calls and clone size were taken over from that table, and D and trimming were inferred from the DNA. The sample includes about 150,000 clones, around nine tenths seen only once; the top ten take roughly 1.5%. This clone was counted only a few times.

This clonotype was sampled from a human donor in a cohort sampled during active COVID-19. The rearrangement joins TRBV29-1 to TRBJ1-3, with D uncertain. The source material was peripheral blood. The CDR3: CSVEGEGEAGNTIYF. The CDR3 DNA follows: TGCAGCGTTGAAGGAGAGGGTGAGGCCGGAAACACCATATATTTT.